The present T cell receptor beta chain was sequenced within a study of cytomegalovirus exposure and HLA in healthy donors. Each donor was nominally healthy when sampled (though unrecorded immune exposures were likely). With respect to this clone: Its antigen is still unknown.

General observations from the study: Only CMV serostatus was available as immune exposure information.

CDR3 length: 19 amino acids. Germline loops: CDR1 LNHDA, CDR2 SQIVND (reference sequence). Trimming shortened V by 1 base and J by 1 base, and 17 bases separated the two germline ends. Use of 60 Vbeta and 13 Jbeta primers characterized the PCR. TCRdb's table, derived via immunoSEQ multiplex PCR, lists solely in-frame clones and lacks some. The sample includes 150,000 to 200,000 clones, approximately 80% of them seen just once. Sequencing was done on a sample of PBMCs. The chain has TRBV19 and TRBJ2-6, with a tentative D call TRBD1 (6 bases). The receptor was derived from a woman in her thirties in good health and CMV-seropositive. The CDR3 sequence is CASSIVSGAWLSGANVLTF. CDR3 coding DNA: TGTGCCAGTAGTATAGTTTCAGGGGCCTGGTTATCTGGGGCCAACGTCCTGACTTTC.